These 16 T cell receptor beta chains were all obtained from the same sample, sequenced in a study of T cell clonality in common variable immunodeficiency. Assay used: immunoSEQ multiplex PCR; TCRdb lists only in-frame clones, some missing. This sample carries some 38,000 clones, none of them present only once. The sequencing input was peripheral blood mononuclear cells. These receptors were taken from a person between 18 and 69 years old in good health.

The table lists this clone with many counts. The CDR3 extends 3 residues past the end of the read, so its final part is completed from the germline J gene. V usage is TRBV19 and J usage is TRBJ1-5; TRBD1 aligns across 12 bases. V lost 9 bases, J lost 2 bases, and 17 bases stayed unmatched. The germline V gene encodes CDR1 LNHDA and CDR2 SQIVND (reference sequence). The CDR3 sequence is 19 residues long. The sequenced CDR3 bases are TGTGCCAGCCGTAAAGGGACAGGGGGCGCGAGGGGTGGCAATCAGCCC. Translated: CASRKGTGGARGGNQP. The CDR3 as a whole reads CASRKGTGGARGGNQPQHF.

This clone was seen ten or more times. CDR3 bases read: TGCAGTGCTATAGGACTAGCGAACACCGGGGAG. Residues: CSAIGLANTGE. In full, the CDR3 reads CSAIGLANTGELFF. The chain is built from TRBV20-1 and TRBJ2-2; TRBD2 agrees at 7 bases. The sequenced fragment ends 3 residues before the CDR3 boundary, so the rest is inferred from the germline J gene. CDR3 size: 14 residues. Losses at the gene ends were 4 bases for V and 0 bases for J; bases not matched to a gene: 2. The V gene's germline CDR1 is DFQATT and CDR2 SNEGSKA (reference sequence).

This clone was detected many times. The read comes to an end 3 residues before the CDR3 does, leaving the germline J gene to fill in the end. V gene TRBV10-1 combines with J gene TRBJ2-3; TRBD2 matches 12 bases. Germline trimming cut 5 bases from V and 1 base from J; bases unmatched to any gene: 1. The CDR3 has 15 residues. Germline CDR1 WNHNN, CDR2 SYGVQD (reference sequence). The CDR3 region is CASSRLAGGTDTQYF. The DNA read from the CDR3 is TGCGCCAGCAGTAGACTAGCGGGGGGCACAGATACG.

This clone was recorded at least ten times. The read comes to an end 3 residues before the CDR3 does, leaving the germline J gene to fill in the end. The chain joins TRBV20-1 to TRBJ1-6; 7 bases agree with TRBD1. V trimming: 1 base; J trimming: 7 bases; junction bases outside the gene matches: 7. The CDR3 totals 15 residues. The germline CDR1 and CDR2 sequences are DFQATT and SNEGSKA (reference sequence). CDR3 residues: CSARVAGTENSPLHF. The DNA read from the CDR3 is TGCAGTGCTAGAGTCGCTGGGACAGAAAATTCACCC.

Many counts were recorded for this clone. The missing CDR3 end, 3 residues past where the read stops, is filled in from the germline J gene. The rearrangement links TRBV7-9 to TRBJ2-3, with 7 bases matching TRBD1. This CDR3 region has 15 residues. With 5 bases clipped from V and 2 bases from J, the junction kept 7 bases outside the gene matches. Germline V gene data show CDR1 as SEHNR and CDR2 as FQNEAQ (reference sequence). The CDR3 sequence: CASSEDRVTTDTQYF. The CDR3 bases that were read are TGTGCCAGCAGCGAAGACAGGGTTACCACAGATACG.

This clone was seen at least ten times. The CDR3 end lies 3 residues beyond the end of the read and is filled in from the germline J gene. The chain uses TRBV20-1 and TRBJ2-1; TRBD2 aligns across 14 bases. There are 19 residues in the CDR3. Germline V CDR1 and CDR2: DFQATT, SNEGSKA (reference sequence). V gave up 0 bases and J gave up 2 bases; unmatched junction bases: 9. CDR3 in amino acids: CSARDWGLAGEGAYNEQFF. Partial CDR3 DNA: TGCAGTGCTAGAGATTGGGGACTAGCGGGAGAGGGGGCCTACAATGAG.

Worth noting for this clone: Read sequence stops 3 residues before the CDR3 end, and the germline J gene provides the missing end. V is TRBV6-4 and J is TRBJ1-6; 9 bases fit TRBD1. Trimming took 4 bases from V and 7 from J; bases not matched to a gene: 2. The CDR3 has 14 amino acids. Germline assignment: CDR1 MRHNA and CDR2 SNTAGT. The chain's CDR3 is CASSGGTGNSPLHF. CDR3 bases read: TGTGCCAGCAGTGGCGGGACAGGGAATTCACCC.

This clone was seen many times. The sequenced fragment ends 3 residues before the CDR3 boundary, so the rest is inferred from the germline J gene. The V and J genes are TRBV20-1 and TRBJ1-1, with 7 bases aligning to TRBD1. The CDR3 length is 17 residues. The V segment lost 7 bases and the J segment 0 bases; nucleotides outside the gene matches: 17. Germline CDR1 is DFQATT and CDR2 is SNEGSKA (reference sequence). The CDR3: CSGPDRVLTLMNTEAFF. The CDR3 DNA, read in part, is TGCAGTGGCCCCGACAGGGTCCTTACCCTAATGAACACTGAA.

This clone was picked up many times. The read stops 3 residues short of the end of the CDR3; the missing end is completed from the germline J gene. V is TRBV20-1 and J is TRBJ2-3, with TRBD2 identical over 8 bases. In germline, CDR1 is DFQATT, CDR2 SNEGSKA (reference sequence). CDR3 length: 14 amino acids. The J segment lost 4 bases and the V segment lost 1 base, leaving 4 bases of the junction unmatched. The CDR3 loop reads CSARVGAGADTQYF. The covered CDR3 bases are TGCAGTGCTAGAGTAGGAGCGGGAGCAGATACG.

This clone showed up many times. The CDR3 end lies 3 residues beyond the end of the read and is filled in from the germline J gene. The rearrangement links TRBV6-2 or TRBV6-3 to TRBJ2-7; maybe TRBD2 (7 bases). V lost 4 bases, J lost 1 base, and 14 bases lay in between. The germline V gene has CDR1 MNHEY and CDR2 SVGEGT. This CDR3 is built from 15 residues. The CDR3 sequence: CASSLLGGPSYEQYF. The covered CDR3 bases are TGTGCCAGCAGTTTGCTGGGGGGGCCATCCTACGAG.

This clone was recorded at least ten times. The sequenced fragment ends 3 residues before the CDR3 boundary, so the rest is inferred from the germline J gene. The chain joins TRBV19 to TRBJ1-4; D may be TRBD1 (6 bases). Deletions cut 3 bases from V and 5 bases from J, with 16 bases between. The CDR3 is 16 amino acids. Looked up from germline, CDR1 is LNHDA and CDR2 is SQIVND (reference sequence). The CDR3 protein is CASSIQVGALNEKLFF. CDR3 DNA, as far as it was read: TGTGCCAGTAGTATTCAAGTGGGGGCTCTAAATGAAAAA.

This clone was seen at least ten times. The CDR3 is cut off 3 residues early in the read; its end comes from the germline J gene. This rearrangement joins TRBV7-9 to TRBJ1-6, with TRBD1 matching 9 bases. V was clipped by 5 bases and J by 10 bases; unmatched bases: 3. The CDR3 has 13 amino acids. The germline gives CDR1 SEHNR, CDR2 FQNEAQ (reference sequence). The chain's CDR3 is CASSPTGGSPLHF. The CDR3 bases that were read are TGTGCCAGCAGCCCGACAGGGGGGTCACCC.

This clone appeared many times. CDR3 bases read: TGTGCCAGCAGTTTAGTTTGGGGGCATTCTGTTGAA. Translated: CASSLVWGHSVE. The complete CDR3 reads CASSLVWGHSVEAFF. V usage is TRBV27 and J usage is TRBJ1-1, with D possibly being TRBD1 (6 bases). The observed sequence ends 3 residues before the CDR3 terminus, with the missing tail filled in from the germline J gene. From germline, CDR1 is MNHEY and CDR2 SMNVEV (reference sequence). This CDR3 comprises 15 residues. Trimming left V 2 bases short and J 7 bases short, with 17 bases between.

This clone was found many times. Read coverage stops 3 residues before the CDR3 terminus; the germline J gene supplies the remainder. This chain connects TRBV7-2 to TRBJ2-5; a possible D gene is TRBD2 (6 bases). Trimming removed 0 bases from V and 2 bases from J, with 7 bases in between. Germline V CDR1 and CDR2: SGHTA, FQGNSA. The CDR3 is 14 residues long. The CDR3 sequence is CASSLAGGQETQYF. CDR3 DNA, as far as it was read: TGTGCCAGCAGCTTAGCCGGGGGTCAAGAGACC.

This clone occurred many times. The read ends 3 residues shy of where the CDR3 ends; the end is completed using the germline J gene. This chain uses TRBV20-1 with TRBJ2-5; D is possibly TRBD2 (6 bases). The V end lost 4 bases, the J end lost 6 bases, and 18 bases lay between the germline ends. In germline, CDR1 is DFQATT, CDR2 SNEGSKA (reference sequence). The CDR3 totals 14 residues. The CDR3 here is CSAIGRERGKTQYF. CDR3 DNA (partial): TGCAGTGCTATCGGCCGGGAGAGGGGCAAGACC.

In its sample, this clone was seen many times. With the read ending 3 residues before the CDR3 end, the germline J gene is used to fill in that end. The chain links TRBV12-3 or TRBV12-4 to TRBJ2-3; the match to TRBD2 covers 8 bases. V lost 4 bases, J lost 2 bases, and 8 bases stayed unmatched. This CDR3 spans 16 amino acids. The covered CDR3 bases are TGTGCCAGCAGTTCTGGACTAGCCGCCTACACAGATACG. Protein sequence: CASSSGLAAYTDT. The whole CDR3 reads CASSSGLAAYTDTQYF.